A single sample gave rise to the 4 T cell receptor beta chains below, sequenced in a study of control samples from healthy donors and cancer patients. The protocol was immunoSEQ multiplex PCR, while the TCRdb copy is restricted to in-frame clones and leaves out a portion. The data contain around 170,000 clones, roughly 90% of them seen just once; the ten biggest clones take up more than 1.3%. Input material: blood. The receptor set was obtained from a woman between 50 and 59 years old in good health.

The rearrangement joins TRBV28 to TRBJ2-7; no reliable D call. This CDR3 has 12 amino acids. Looked up from germline, CDR1 is MDHEN and CDR2 is SYDVKM. Trimming pared 3 bases from V and 3 bases from J, leaving 6 bases between. CDR3 coding DNA: TGTGCCAGCAGTTTCGGCCTCTACGAGCAGTACTTC. Its translation is CASSFGLYEQYF.

This rearrangement joins TRBV25-1 to TRBJ2-5; 7 bases fit TRBD1. Germline values: CDR1 MGHDK, CDR2 SYGVNS. V was clipped by 6 bases and J by 1 base; unmatched bases: 11. The CDR3 spans 16 residues. The CDR3 here is CASSSSFGTVQETQYF. Written as DNA, the CDR3 is TGTGCCAGCAGCAGCTCTTTTGGGACAGTCCAAGAGACCCAGTACTTC.

V usage is TRBV3-1 (or the pseudogene TRBV3-2) and J usage is TRBJ1-4; D not certain. Trimming took off 1 base at V and 5 bases at J, with 8 bases between the two ends. Looked up from germline, CDR1 is LGHDT and CDR2 is YNNKEL (reference sequence). The CDR3 covers 14 residues. The chain's CDR3 is CASSQGNRNEKLFF. CDR3 bases: TGTGCCAGCAGCCAAGGAAACAGAAATGAAAAACTGTTTTTT.

The chain links TRBV6-1 to TRBJ2-7, with D hard to call. Germline V gene data show CDR1 as MNHNS and CDR2 as SASEGT. The CDR3 has 12 residues. Between the trimmed V and J ends, which lost 2 bases and 6 bases, there was a span of 8 bases. The CDR3 here is CASSEYGTEQYF. The CDR3 bases are TGTGCCAGCAGTGAATACGGAACCGAGCAGTACTTC.